This TCR beta chain derives from a study of response to subunit inactivated influenza vaccine. TCRdb reprocessed the RT-PCR reads via MiXCR and lists one record per CDR3 protein. The sample records around 480,000 distinct CDR3 sequences, more than 15% being singletons. Turning to this clonotype: As yet, its antigen is unknown.

Study observations and caveats: New T cells are recruited in small numbers by each seasonal influenza vaccination, according to the authors' suggestion.

V dropped 5 bases and J dropped 5 bases, with 11 bases sitting between them. The CDR3 totals 12 residues. Germline V CDR1 and CDR2: SGHRS, YFSETQ. Sample: CD4+ T cells sorted from PBMCs, taken around 25 months after vaccination. The gene calls are TRBV5-1 and TRBJ2-7; D is perhaps TRBD1 or TRBD2 (5 bases each). The sequence derives from a man aged 50 to 75 who received an inactivated influenza vaccine. CDR3 bases: TGCGCCAGCAGACTTCAGGGACACGAGCAGTACTTC. This encodes CASRLQGHEQYF.